A single sample gave rise to the 14 T cell receptor beta chains below, sequenced in a study of T cell responses to AZD1222 COVID-19 vaccine. The protocol was immunoSEQ multiplex PCR, while the TCRdb copy is restricted to in-frame clones and leaves out a portion. Among roughly 120,000 clones listed, 86% were seen once. This specimen was peripheral blood, taken 28 days after the second AZD1222 dose. These receptor sequences come from an adult who received the AZD1222 COVID-19 vaccine.

This chain connects TRBV9 to TRBJ2-1; a possible D gene is TRBD1 (5 bases). The CDR3 is 13 amino acids. Germline V gene sequence: CDR1 SGDLS, CDR2 YYNGEE. With 2 bases removed from V and 8 bases from J, the gap between germline ends came to 11 bases. The CDR3 DNA reads as TGTGCCAGCAGCGTCGGACATAAGGATGAGCAGTTCTTC. It yields the protein CASSVGHKDEQFF. Together with reference TRBV9 and TRBJ2-1, the CDR3 gives the full variable domain: DSGVTQTPKHLITATGQRVTLRCSPRSGDLSVYWYQQSLDQGLQFLIQYYNGEERAKGNILERFSAQQFPDLHSELNLSSLELGDSALYFCASSVGHKDEQFFGPGTRLTVL.

This clone has just a few counts. The chain is built from TRBV30 and TRBJ1-1; 7 bases fit TRBD1. V shed 3 bases, J shed 0 bases, and the junction held 1 base outside the gene matches. CDR1 GTSNPN and CDR2 SVGIG come from the germline V gene (reference sequence). There are 13 residues in the CDR3. DNA for the CDR3: TGTGCCTGGAGCGACAGGGTGAACACTGAAGCTTTCTTT. Translation: CAWSDRVNTEAFF. The whole variable domain, remainder taken from reference TRBV30 and TRBJ1-1, is SQTIHQWPATLVQPVGSPLSLECTVEGTSNPNLYWYRQAAGRGLQLLFYSVGIGQISSEVPQNLSASRPQDRQFILSSKKLLLSDSGFYLCAWSDRVNTEAFFGQGTRLTVV.

J is TRBJ1-3 and V is TRBV5-5, with 8 bases lining up with TRBD1. Germline CDR1 SGHKS, CDR2 YYEKEE (reference sequence). The CDR3 spans 13 residues. The trim removed 3 bases at V and 6 bases at J, leaving 2 bases unmatched. The CDR3 nucleotides are TGTGCCAGCAGCTGGACAGGGTCAAACACCATATATTTT. Protein: CASSWTGSNTIYF.

The chain has TRBV2 and TRBJ1-2; weak D call: TRBD1 (5 bases). Germline V lookup: CDR1 SNHLY, CDR2 FYNNEI. The CDR3 has 13 residues. V was clipped by 6 bases and J by 4 bases, with 12 bases between them. CDR3 residues: CASSRQIGYGYTF. The CDR3 region has the DNA TGTGCCAGCAGCCGACAGATAGGCTATGGCTACACCTTC. Variable domain in full (rest from reference TRBV2 and TRBJ1-2): EPEVTQTPSHQVTQMGQEVILRCVPISNHLYFYWYRQILGQKVEFLVSFYNNEISEKSEIFDDQFSVERPDGSNFTLKIRSTKLEDSAMYFCASSRQIGYGYTFGSGTRLTVV.

This sequence joins TRBV9 and TRBJ2-1; the D gene could be TRBD1 or TRBD2 (5 bases each). This CDR3 is 14 amino acids long. Germline values: CDR1 SGDLS, CDR2 YYNGEE. V dropped 2 bases and J dropped 4 bases, with 10 bases sitting between them. CDR3 in amino acids: CASSVGTPYNEQFF. CDR3 in DNA: TGTGCCAGCAGCGTCGGGACCCCTTACAATGAGCAGTTCTTC.

The chain combines TRBV18 with TRBJ2-7; no definite D call. From germline, CDR1 is KGHSH and CDR2 LQKENI. Trimming took 3 bases from V and 4 from J, leaving 7 bases between them. CDR3 length: 12 amino acids. DNA of the CDR3: TGTGCCAGCTCACCCGGAGCGTACGAGCAGTACTTC. Translation: CASSPGAYEQYF.

J is TRBJ1-4 and V is TRBV9, with 9 bases aligning to TRBD1. The CDR3 contains 15 residues. The V gene's germline CDR1 is SGDLS and CDR2 YYNGEE. Unmatched junction bases numbered 5, after V lost 4 bases and J lost 4 bases. CDR3 in amino acids: CASSLEGQGNEKLFF. The CDR3 DNA reads as TGTGCCAGCAGCCTAGAGGGACAGGGTAATGAAAAACTGTTTTTT.

This sequence joins TRBV11-2 and TRBJ2-1; possibly TRBD2 for D (6 bases). Germline CDR1 reads SGHAT; CDR2 reads FQNNGV. Trimming shortened V by 3 bases and J by 5 bases, and 17 bases separated the two germline ends. The CDR3 has 16 amino acids. CDR3 nucleotides: TGTGCCAGCAGCTTCGGACTAACCCAAACTAACAATGAGCAGTTCTTC. This codes for CASSFGLTQTNNEQFF. The entire variable domain, with the rest obtained from reference TRBV11-2 and TRBJ2-1, is as follows: EAGVAQSPRYKIIEKRQSVAFWCNPISGHATLYWYQQILGQGPKLLIQFQNNGVVDDSQLPKDRFSAERLKGVDSTLKIQPAKLEDSAVYLCASSFGLTQTNNEQFFGPGTRLTVL.

The V and J genes are TRBV4-3 and TRBJ1-5, with 9 nucleotides matching TRBD1. CDR3 length: 15 amino acids. From germline, CDR1 is LGHNA and CDR2 YSLEER. Trimming removed 4 bases from V and 6 bases from J; junction bases left unmatched: 7. DNA of the CDR3: TGCGCCAGCAGCCCCACAGGGGGCGCGGGTCAGCCCCAGCATTTT. It is translated as CASSPTGGAGQPQHF.

The chain recombines TRBV28 with TRBJ1-1; D is undetermined. Germline V gene sequence: CDR1 MDHEN, CDR2 SYDVKM. Trimming took off 3 bases at V and 7 bases at J, with 12 bases between the two ends. The CDR3 has 13 residues. The DNA for the CDR3 is TGTGCCAGCAGTTTGCCTAGGATTAATGAAGCTTTCTTT. Translation: CASSLPRINEAFF.

This clone has a handful of counts. The J gene is TRBJ1-6, the V gene TRBV5-1; no firm D call. CDR1 is SGHRS, CDR2 YFSETQ, per germline. This CDR3 contains 19 residues. Trimming took 0 bases from V and 2 from J, leaving 18 bases between them. The CDR3 DNA is TGCGCCAGCAGCTTGGGCGCCCTCTCGACAAGGACCTATAATTCACCCCTCCACTTT. It encodes CASSLGALSTRTYNSPLHF.

Here the CDR3 DNA reads TGTGCCAGCAGTCTAGGACTAGCGGCTTCCTTTACCTACGAGCAGTACTTC. Translating it yields CASSLGLAASFTYEQYF. The chain couples TRBV28 to TRBJ2-7, with 10 bases aligning to TRBD2. CDR3 size: 17 residues. From germline, CDR1 is MDHEN and CDR2 SYDVKM. V shed 5 bases, J shed 2 bases, and the junction held 12 bases outside the gene matches. The full variable domain, completed using reference TRBV28 and TRBJ2-7, is DVKVTQSSRYLVKRTGEKVFLECVQDMDHENMFWYRQDPGLGLRLIYFSYDVKMKEKGDIPEGYSVSREKKERFSLILESASTNQTSMYLCASSLGLAASFTYEQYFGPGTRLTVT.

The genes are TRBV14 and TRBJ2-1, with a tentative D call TRBD2 (6 bases). V dropped 0 bases and J dropped 0 bases, with 9 bases sitting between them. The CDR3 runs to 16 residues. From germline, CDR1 is SGHDN and CDR2 FVKESK. This CDR3 reads CASSQDRGSSYNEQFF. The CDR3 DNA sequence: TGTGCCAGCAGCCAAGATCGGGGGAGCTCCTACAATGAGCAGTTCTTC.

This clone was detected once. The rearrangement uses TRBV28 and TRBJ2-7; D might be TRBD1 (6 bases). The V gene's germline CDR1 is MDHEN and CDR2 SYDVKM. Between the trimmed V and J ends, which lost 6 bases and 4 bases, there was a span of 19 bases. The CDR3 is 15 amino acids. CDR3 loop: CASSTGNPSTYEQYF. In DNA, the CDR3 is TGTGCCAGCAGCACAGGGAACCCAAGTACTTACGAGCAGTACTTC.